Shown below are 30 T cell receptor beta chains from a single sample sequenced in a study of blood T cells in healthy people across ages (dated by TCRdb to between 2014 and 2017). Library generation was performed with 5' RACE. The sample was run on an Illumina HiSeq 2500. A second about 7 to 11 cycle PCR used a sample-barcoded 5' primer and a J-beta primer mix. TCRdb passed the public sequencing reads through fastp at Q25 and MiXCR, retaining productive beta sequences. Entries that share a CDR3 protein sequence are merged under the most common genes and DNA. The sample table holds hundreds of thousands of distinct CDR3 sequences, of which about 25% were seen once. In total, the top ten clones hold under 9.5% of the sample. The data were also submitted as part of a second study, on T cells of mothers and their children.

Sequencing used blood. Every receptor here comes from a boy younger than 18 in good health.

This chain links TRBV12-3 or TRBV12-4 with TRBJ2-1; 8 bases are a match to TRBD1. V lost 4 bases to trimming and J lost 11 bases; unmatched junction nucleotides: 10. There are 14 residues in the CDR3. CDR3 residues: CASSSRQGWNKQFF. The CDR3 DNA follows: TGTGCCAGCAGTTCGCGACAGGGGTGGAATAAGCAGTTCTTC.

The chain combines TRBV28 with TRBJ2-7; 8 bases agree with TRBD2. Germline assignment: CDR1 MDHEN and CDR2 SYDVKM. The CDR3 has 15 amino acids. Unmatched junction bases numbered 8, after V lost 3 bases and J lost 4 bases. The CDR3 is CASSFLGSSGYEQYF. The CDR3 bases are TGTGCCAGCAGTTTCTTAGGTTCTAGCGGGTACGAGCAGTACTTC.

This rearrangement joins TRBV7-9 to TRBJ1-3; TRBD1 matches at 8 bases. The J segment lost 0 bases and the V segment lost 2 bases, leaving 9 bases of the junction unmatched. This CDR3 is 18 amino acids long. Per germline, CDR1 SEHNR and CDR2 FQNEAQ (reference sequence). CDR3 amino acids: CASSLLPQTGDSGNTIYF. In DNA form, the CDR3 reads TGTGCCAGCAGCTTACTCCCCCAGACAGGGGACTCTGGAAACACCATATATTTT.

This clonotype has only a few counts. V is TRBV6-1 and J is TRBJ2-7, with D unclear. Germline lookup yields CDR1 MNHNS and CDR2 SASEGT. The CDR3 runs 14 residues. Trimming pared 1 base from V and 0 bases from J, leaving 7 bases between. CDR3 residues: CASSEGGYSYEQYF. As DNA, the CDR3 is TGTGCCAGCAGTGAAGGGGGTTACTCCTACGAGCAGTACTTC.

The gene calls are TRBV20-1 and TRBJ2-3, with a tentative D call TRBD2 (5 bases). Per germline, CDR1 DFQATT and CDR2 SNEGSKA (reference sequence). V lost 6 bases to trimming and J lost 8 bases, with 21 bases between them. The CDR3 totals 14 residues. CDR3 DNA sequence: TGCAGTGCGGAGGAGAGGGTGCCCCGGGGTACGCAGTATTTT. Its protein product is CSAEERVPRGTQYF.

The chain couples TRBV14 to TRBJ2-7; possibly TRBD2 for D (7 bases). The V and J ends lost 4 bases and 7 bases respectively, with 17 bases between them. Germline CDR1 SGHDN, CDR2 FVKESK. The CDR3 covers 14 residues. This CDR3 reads CASSRTAGWEEQYF. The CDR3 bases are TGTGCCAGCAGCCGGACAGCGGGGTGGGAAGAGCAGTACTTC.

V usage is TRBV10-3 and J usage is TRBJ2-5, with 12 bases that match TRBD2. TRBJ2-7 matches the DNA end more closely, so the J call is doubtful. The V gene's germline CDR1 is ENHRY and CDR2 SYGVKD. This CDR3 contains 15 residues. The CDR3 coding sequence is TGTGCCATCATGGCTAGCGGGGGGGCTGTCTACGAGCAGTACTTC. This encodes CAIMASGGAVYEQYF.

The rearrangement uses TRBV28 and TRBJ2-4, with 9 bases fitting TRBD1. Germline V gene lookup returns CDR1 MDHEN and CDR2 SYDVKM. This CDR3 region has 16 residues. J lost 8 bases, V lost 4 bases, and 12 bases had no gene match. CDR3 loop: CASSSPGQGSLYIQYF. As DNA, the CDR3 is TGTGCCAGCAGTTCTCCTGGACAGGGGAGCCTTTACATTCAGTACTTC.

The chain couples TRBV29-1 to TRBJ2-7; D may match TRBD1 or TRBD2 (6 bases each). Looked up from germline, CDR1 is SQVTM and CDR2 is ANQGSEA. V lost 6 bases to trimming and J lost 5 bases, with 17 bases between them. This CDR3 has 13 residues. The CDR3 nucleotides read TGCAGCGTACGGGGGCAGGGAGTCCACGAGCAGTACTTC. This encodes CSVRGQGVHEQYF.

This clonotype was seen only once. The CDR3 loop reads CASSLGEHNQPQHF. The CDR3 DNA reads TGTGCCAGCAGCTTGGGAGAACACAATCAGCCCCAGCATTTT. The V gene is TRBV5-6, the J gene TRBJ1-5; D unclear. Trimming pared 0 bases from V and 3 bases from J, leaving 7 bases between. The V gene's germline CDR1 is SGHDT and CDR2 YYEEEE. This CDR3 spans 14 amino acids.

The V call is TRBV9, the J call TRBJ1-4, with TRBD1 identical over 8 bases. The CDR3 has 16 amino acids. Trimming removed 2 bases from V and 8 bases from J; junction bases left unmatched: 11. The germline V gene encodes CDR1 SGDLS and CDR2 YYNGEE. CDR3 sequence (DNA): TGTGCCAGCAGCGTTGGTAGCGTCCAGGGGGCGGAAAAACTGTTTTTT. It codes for CASSVGSVQGAEKLFF. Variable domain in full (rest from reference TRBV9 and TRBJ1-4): DSGVTQTPKHLITATGQRVTLRCSPRSGDLSVYWYQQSLDQGLQFLIQYYNGEERAKGNILERFSAQQFPDLHSELNLSSLELGDSALYFCASSVGSVQGAEKLFFGSGTQLSVL.

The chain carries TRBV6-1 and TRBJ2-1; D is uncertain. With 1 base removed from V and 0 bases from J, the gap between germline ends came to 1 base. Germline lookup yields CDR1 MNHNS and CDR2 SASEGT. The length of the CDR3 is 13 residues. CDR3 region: CASSEVSYNEQFF. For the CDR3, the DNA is TGTGCCAGCAGTGAAGTCTCCTACAATGAGCAGTTCTTC.

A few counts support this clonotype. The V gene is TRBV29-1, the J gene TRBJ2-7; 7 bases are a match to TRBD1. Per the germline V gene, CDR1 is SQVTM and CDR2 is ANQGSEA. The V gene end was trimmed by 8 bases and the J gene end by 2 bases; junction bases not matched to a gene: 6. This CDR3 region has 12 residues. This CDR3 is CSIIGTAYEQYF. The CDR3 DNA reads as TGCAGCATAATCGGGACAGCCTACGAGCAGTACTTC.

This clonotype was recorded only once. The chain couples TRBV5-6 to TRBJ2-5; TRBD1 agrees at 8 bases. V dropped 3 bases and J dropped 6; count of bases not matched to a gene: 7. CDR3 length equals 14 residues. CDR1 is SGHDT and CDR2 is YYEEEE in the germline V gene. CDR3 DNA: TGTGCCAGCAGCTCGTCAGGGGGCGCACAGACCCAGTACTTC. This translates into CASSSSGGAQTQYF.

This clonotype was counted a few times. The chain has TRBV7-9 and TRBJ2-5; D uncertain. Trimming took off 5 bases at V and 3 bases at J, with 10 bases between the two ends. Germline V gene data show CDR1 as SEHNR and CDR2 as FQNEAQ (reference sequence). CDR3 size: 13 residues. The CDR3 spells CASSPTVKETQYF. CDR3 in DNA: TGTGCCAGCAGCCCCACCGTTAAAGAGACCCAGTACTTC.

CDR3 region: CATSRGTGTEETQYF. The CDR3 region has the DNA TGTGCCACCAGCAGAGGGACAGGGACGGAAGAGACCCAGTACTTC. The genes are TRBV15 and TRBJ2-5; 8 nucleotides match TRBD1. V was clipped by 1 base and J by 3 bases; unmatched bases: 4. The CDR3 extends over 15 amino acids. CDR1 LNHNV and CDR2 YYDKDF come from the germline V gene (reference sequence). The full variable domain, in which reference TRBV15 and TRBJ2-5 provide the parts outside the CDR3, is DAMVIQNPRYQVTQFGKPVTLSCSQTLNHNVMYWYQQKSSQAPKLLFHYYDKDFNNEADTPDNFQSRRPNTSFCFLDIRSPGLGDTAMYLCATSRGTGTEETQYFGPGTRLLVL.

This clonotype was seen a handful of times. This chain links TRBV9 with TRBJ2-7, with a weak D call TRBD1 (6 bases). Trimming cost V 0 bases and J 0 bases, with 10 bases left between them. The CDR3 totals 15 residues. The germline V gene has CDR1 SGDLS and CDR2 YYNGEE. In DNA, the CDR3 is TGTGCCAGCAGCGTAGAACAGGGACCCTCCTACGAGCAGTACTTC. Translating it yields CASSVEQGPSYEQYF.

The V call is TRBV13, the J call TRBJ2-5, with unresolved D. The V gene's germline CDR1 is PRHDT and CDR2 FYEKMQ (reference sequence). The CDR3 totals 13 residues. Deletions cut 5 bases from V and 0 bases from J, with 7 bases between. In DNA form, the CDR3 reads TGTGCCAGCAGCACCAGGTACCAAGAGACCCAGTACTTC. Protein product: CASSTRYQETQYF.

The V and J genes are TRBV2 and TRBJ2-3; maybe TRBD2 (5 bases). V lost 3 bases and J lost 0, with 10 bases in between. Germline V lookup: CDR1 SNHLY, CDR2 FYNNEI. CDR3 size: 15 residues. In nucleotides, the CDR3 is TGTGCCAGCAGTGATGGACGGGGAAGCACAGATACGCAGTATTTT. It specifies CASSDGRGSTDTQYF.

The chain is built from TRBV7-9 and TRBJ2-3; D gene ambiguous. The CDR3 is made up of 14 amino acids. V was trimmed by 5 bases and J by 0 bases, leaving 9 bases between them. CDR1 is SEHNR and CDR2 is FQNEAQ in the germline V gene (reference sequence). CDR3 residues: CASSLPTSTDTQYF. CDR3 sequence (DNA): TGTGCCAGCAGCCTCCCGACTAGCACAGATACGCAGTATTTT.

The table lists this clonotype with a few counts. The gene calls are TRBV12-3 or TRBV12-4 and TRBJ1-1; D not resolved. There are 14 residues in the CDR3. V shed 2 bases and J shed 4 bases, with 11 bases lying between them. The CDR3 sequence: CASSLRGLVTEAFF. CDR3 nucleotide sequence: TGTGCCAGCAGTTTACGGGGTTTGGTCACTGAAGCTTTCTTT.

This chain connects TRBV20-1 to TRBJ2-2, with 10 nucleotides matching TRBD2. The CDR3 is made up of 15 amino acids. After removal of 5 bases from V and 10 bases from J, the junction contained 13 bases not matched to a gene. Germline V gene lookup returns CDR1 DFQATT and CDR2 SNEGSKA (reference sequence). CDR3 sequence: CSALSTGTSAVELFF. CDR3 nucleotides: TGCAGTGCTTTGTCCACCGGGACTAGCGCTGTGGAGCTGTTTTTT.

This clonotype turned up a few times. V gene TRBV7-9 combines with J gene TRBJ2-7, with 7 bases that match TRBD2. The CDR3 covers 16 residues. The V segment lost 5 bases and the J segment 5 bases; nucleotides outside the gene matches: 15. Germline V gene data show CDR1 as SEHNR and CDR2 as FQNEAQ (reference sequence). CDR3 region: CASSKEAGNNPDEQYF. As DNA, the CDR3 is TGTGCCAGCAGCAAAGAAGCGGGAAACAACCCCGACGAGCAGTACTTC. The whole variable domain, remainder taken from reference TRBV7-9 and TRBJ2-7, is DTGVSQNPRHKITKRGQNVTFRCDPISEHNRLYWYRQTLGQGPEFLTYFQNEAQLEKSRLLSDRFSAERPKGSFSTLEIQRTEQGDSAMYLCASSKEAGNNPDEQYFGPGTRLTVT.

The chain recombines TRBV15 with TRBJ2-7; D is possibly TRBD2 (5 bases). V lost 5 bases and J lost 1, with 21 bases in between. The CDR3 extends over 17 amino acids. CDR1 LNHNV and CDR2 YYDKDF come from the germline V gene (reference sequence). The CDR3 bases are TGTGCCACCAGCCCCGACCCCGGACTCACGAAGTCCTACGAGCAGTACTTC. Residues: CATSPDPGLTKSYEQYF. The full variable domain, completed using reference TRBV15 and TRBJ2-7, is DAMVIQNPRYQVTQFGKPVTLSCSQTLNHNVMYWYQQKSSQAPKLLFHYYDKDFNNEADTPDNFQSRRPNTSFCFLDIRSPGLGDTAMYLCATSPDPGLTKSYEQYFGPGTRLTVT.

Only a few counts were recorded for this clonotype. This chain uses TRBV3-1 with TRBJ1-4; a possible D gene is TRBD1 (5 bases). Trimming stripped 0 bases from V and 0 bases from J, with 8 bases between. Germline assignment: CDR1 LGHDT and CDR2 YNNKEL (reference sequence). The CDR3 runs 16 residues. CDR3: CASSQDWGTTNEKLFF. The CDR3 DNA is TGTGCCAGCAGCCAAGATTGGGGGACAACTAATGAAAAACTGTTTTTT.

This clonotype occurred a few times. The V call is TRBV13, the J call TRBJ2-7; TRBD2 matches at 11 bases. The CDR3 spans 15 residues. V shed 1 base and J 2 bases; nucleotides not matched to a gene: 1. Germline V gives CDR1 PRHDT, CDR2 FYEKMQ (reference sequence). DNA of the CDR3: TGTGCCAGCAGCTTAGTGACTAGCGGGGCCTACGAGCAGTACTTC. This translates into CASSLVTSGAYEQYF.

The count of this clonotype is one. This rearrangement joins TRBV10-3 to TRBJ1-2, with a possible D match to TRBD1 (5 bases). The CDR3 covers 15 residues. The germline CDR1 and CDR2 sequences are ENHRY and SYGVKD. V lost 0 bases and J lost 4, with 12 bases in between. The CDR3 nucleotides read TGTGCCATCAGTGAGTCGAACGGGGGATTCTATGGCTACACCTTC. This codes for CAISESNGGFYGYTF.

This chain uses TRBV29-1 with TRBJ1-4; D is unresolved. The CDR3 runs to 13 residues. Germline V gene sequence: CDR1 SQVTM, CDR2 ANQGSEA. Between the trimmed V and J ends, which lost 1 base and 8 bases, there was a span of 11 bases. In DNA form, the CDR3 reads TGCAGCGTTGAAGGACCCTGGGAGGAAAAACTGTTTTTT. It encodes CSVEGPWEEKLFF.

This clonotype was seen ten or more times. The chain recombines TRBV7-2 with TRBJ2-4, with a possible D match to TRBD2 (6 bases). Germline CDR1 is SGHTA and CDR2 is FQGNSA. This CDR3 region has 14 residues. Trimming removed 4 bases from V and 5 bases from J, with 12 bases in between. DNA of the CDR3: TGTGCCAGCAGCTATGGGGGGACCCAAAACATTCAGTACTTC. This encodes CASSYGGTQNIQYF.

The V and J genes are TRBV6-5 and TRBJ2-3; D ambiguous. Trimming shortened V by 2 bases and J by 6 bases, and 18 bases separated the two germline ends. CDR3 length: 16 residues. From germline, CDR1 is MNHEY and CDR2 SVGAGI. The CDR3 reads CASSYRANLGRDTQYF. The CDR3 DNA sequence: TGTGCCAGCAGTTACCGAGCAAACCTTGGGCGGGATACGCAGTATTTT.